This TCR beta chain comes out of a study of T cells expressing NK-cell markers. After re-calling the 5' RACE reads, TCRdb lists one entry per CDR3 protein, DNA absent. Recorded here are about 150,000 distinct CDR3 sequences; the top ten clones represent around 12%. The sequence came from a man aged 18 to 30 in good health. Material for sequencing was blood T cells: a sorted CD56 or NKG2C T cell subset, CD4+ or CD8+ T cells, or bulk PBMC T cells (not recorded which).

The CDR3 here is CSALKRTDPSAPLHF. The V call is TRBV20-1, the J call TRBJ1-6; the D call from TCRdb, TRBD1, cannot be confirmed without DNA. CDR3 length: 15 residues. Germline V gene lookup returns CDR1 DFQATT and CDR2 SNEGSKA (reference sequence).